The 28 T cell receptor beta chains presented below share a single source sample, sequenced in a study of tissue T cells after allogeneic stem cell transplantation (dated by TCRdb to between 2021 and 2022). Libraries were made using the immunoSEQ multiplex PCR assay. The clones in this table, taken by TCRdb from immuneACCESS, are in-frame only. Not every clone is retained; where verified, under half of the shortfall comes from an unresolved V gene, and the cause of the rest is unknown. The sample records about 4,400 clones, approximately 66% of which are singletons. The ten largest clonotypes hold less than 8% of the sample. This specimen's time point label, interpreted: human tissue collected at research (rapid) autopsy. Sequenced material: left colon tissue, taken at autopsy. The receptors come from a male donor aged 60 or over with lung cancer.

The chain carries TRBV7-2 and TRBJ1-6, with TRBD1 as a possible D gene (5 bases). The CDR3 is 14 amino acids. Germline CDR1 reads SGHTA; CDR2 reads FQGNSA. Trimming took off 5 bases at V and 7 bases at J, with 12 bases between the two ends. The CDR3 coding sequence is TGTGCCAGCAGCATCGACAGTGCGAATTCACCCCTCCACTTT. Its protein is CASSIDSANSPLHF.

The genes are TRBV5-4 and TRBJ2-5; D possibly corresponds to TRBD2 (5 bases). This CDR3 has 15 residues. The V end was cut by 1 base, the J end by 5 bases, with 15 bases between. Germline V gene sequence: CDR1 SGHNT, CDR2 YYREEE (reference sequence). The CDR3 region is CASSLLEVSGETQYF. Written as DNA, the CDR3 is TGTGCCAGCAGCTTGTTGGAAGTGTCGGGGGAGACCCAGTACTTC. Based on the CDR3 plus reference TRBV5-4 and TRBJ2-5, the full variable domain is ETGVTQSPTHLIKTRGQQVTLRCSSQSGHNTVSWYQQALGQGPQFIFQYYREEENGRGNFPPRFSGLQFPNYSSELNVNALELDDSALYLCASSLLEVSGETQYFGPGTRLLVL.

The chain uses TRBV5-1 and TRBJ1-6; D possibly corresponds to TRBD1 (6 bases). V lost 4 bases, J lost 0 bases, and 17 bases lay in between. The CDR3 sequence is 18 residues long. Germline values: CDR1 SGHRS, CDR2 YFSETQ. CDR3 DNA sequence: TGCGCCAGCAGCAAAAGGACAGAACTTAGCTCCTATAATTCACCCCTCCACTTT. It encodes CASSKRTELSSYNSPLHF.

This clone was seen a handful of times. The sample holds other DNA sequences that translate to the same CDR3. The chain employs TRBV6-5 and TRBJ1-6, with D maybe TRBD1 (5 bases). This CDR3 contains 15 residues. Germline CDR1 reads MNHEY; CDR2 reads SVGAGI. The V and J ends lost 0 bases and 9 bases respectively, with 12 bases between them. The CDR3 loop is CASSYSSGGGSPLHF. DNA for the CDR3: TGTGCCAGCAGTTACTCATCGGGGGGAGGTTCACCCCTCCACTTT.

The chain links TRBV6-4 to TRBJ2-7; TRBD1 matches 7 bases. The germline CDR1 and CDR2 sequences are MRHNA and SNTAGT. Trimming at V came to 6 bases and at J to 1 base, leaving 9 bases not matched to a gene. This CDR3 comprises 15 residues. The DNA of the CDR3 is TGTGCCAGCAGCTACGACCCGGGACAGTCCTACGAGCAGTACTTC. Residues: CASSYDPGQSYEQYF.

The rearrangement uses TRBV10-3 and TRBJ2-7; D possibly uses TRBD1 or TRBD2 (5 bases each). The germline V and J ends were trimmed by 6 bases and 0 bases, with 18 bases remaining between them. The CDR3 covers 16 residues. In germline, CDR1 is ENHRY, CDR2 SYGVKD. The chain's CDR3 is CAIRGIGTSSSYEQYF. CDR3 coding DNA: TGTGCCATCAGGGGTATAGGGACGTCAAGCTCCTACGAGCAGTACTTC.

V is TRBV5-1 and J is TRBJ2-5; D might be TRBD2 (5 bases). V was shortened by 4 bases and J by 5 bases, with 12 bases between the two germline ends. This CDR3 region has 13 residues. The germline V gene has CDR1 SGHRS and CDR2 YFSETQ. The CDR3 region has the DNA TGCGCCAGCAGCCCGGGGTCCGGGGAGACCCAGTACTTC. Its translation: CASSPGSGETQYF.

The chain has TRBV7-6 and TRBJ2-3, with a tentative D call TRBD2 (6 bases). The CDR3 contains 15 residues. V lost 1 base to trimming and J lost 3 bases, with 11 bases between them. Germline V gene lookup returns CDR1 SGHVS and CDR2 FNYEAQ. CDR3 bases: TGTGCCAGCAGCTTAGGGGCGGGAAGGACAGATACGCAGTATTTT. Translated: CASSLGAGRTDTQYF.

This clone was counted only a few times. This chain joins TRBV7-9 and TRBJ2-5; D is possibly TRBD2 (5 bases). Trimming took 2 bases from V and 7 from J, leaving 14 bases between them. The CDR3 covers 14 residues. Germline V gene sequence: CDR1 SEHNR, CDR2 FQNEAQ (reference sequence). The CDR3 nucleotides read TGTGCCAGCAGCTTAAGGGAGTCGCACGGGACCCAGTACTTC. This sequence encodes CASSLRESHGTQYF. Based on the CDR3 plus reference TRBV7-9 and TRBJ2-5, the full variable domain is DTGVSQNPRHKITKRGQNVTFRCDPISEHNRLYWYRQTLGQGPEFLTYFQNEAQLEKSRLLSDRFSAERPKGSFSTLEIQRTEQGDSAMYLCASSLRESHGTQYFGPGTRLLVL.

This CDR3 reads CASSLGGGTHSYEQYF. CDR3 sequence (DNA): TGTGCCAGCAGCTTAGGTGGTGGGACACACTCCTACGAGCAGTACTTC. The chain couples TRBV7-2 to TRBJ2-7, with a tentative D call TRBD1 (6 bases). The V gene's germline CDR1 is SGHTA and CDR2 FQGNSA. V was trimmed by 1 base and J by 0 bases, leaving 13 bases between them. The CDR3 covers 16 residues.

The V and J genes are TRBV6-1 and TRBJ1-4; 8 nucleotides match TRBD1. J was trimmed by 7 bases and V by 2 bases; bases with no gene match: 3. CDR1 is MNHNS and CDR2 is SASEGT in the germline V gene. CDR3 size: 14 residues. The CDR3 DNA sequence: TGTGCCAGCAGTGAACAGGGGGCGAGTGAAAAACTGTTTTTT. Translating it yields CASSEQGASEKLFF.

The chain joins TRBV9 to TRBJ2-4, with no clear D. This CDR3 is 15 amino acids long. Trimming shortened V by 4 bases and J by 1 base, and 12 bases separated the two germline ends. Per the germline V gene, CDR1 is SGDLS and CDR2 is YYNGEE. CDR3 residues: CASSPSGLAKNIQYF. DNA for the CDR3: TGTGCCAGCAGCCCCTCCGGTCTGGCCAAAAACATTCAGTACTTC.

The V call is TRBV5-1, the J call TRBJ1-5, with 8 bases that match TRBD1. This CDR3 is built from 16 residues. Unmatched junction bases numbered 12, after V lost 4 bases and J lost 6 bases. Looked up from germline, CDR1 is SGHRS and CDR2 is YFSETQ. The CDR3 loop reads CASSPTGQGGGQPQHF. The DNA of the CDR3 is TGCGCCAGCAGCCCGACCGGACAGGGCGGCGGTCAGCCCCAGCATTTT.

J is TRBJ2-2 and V is TRBV24-1; 8 nucleotides align to TRBD1. The CDR3 covers 17 residues. Per the germline V gene, CDR1 is KGHDR and CDR2 is SFDVKD. Trimming removed 2 bases from V and 1 base from J; junction bases left unmatched: 5. This chain's CDR3 is CATSDSLGTGNTGELFF. For the CDR3, the DNA is TGTGCCACCAGTGATTCCCTGGGGACAGGGAACACCGGGGAGCTGTTTTTT.

The chain carries TRBV5-5 and TRBJ1-2, with 10 bases aligning to TRBD1. V dropped 4 bases and J dropped 4; count of bases not matched to a gene: 16. Germline loops: CDR1 SGHKS, CDR2 YYEKEE (reference sequence). The CDR3 extends over 18 amino acids. CDR3 coding DNA: TGTGCCAGCAGCCTAAGGATACCTGGGACAGGGGCCACCTATGGCTACACCTTC. This sequence encodes CASSLRIPGTGATYGYTF.

This clone has just a few counts. The J gene is TRBJ2-5, the V gene TRBV9; 8 bases are shared with TRBD2. J lost 5 bases, V lost 0 bases, and 6 bases had no gene match. Looked up from germline, CDR1 is SGDLS and CDR2 is YYNGEE. This CDR3 has 15 amino acids. CDR3 sequence reads: CASSVGLAGRETQYF. The CDR3 region has the DNA TGTGCCAGCAGCGTAGGGCTAGCGGGCCGGGAGACCCAGTACTTC. Using reference TRBV9 and TRBJ2-5 for the parts outside the CDR3, the full variable domain is DSGVTQTPKHLITATGQRVTLRCSPRSGDLSVYWYQQSLDQGLQFLIQYYNGEERAKGNILERFSAQQFPDLHSELNLSSLELGDSALYFCASSVGLAGRETQYFGPGTRLLVL.

The rearrangement links TRBV3-1 (or the pseudogene TRBV3-2) to TRBJ2-7; no reliable D call. CDR1 and CDR2 from the germline V gene are LGHDT and YNNKEL (reference sequence). The CDR3 consists of 12 residues. Trimming left V 0 bases short and J 3 bases short, with 3 bases between. The CDR3 sequence is CASSQDRYEQYF. As DNA, the CDR3 is TGTGCCAGCAGCCAAGATCGCTACGAGCAGTACTTC.

This rearrangement joins TRBV28 to TRBJ2-1; 7 nucleotides match TRBD2. Looked up from germline, CDR1 is MDHEN and CDR2 is SYDVKM. J gave up 1 base and V 2 bases, and 5 bases lay outside the gene matches. The CDR3 covers 16 residues. The CDR3 reads CASSLEASGSYNEQFF. As DNA, the CDR3 is TGTGCCAGCAGTTTAGAGGCTAGCGGTTCCTACAATGAGCAGTTCTTC.

This chain joins TRBV11-2 and TRBJ2-7, with D uncertain. This CDR3 is built from 12 residues. V lost 5 bases and J 3 bases, leaving 8 bases between the germline ends. CDR1 and CDR2 from the germline V gene are SGHAT and FQNNGV. The CDR3 loop reads CASSPSSYEQYF. Here the CDR3 DNA reads TGTGCCAGCAGCCCCAGCAGCTACGAGCAGTACTTC.

This clone has just a few counts. The chain recombines TRBV30 with TRBJ1-1; TRBD1 is a possible D gene (5 bases). The CDR3 has 13 amino acids. Per the germline V gene, CDR1 is GTSNPN and CDR2 is SVGIG (reference sequence). V lost 5 bases and J 0 bases, leaving 10 bases between the germline ends. The CDR3 here is CAWSRTMNTEAFF. CDR3 nucleotide sequence: TGTGCCTGGTCCAGGACAATGAACACTGAAGCTTTCTTT.

The rearrangement joins TRBV5-5 to TRBJ1-1; no definite D call. The CDR3 is 17 amino acids. Germline CDR1 is SGHKS and CDR2 is YYEKEE (reference sequence). V lost 4 bases and J 1 base, leaving 20 bases between the germline ends. For the CDR3, the DNA is TGTGCCAGCAGCCTAGCCTTCGGACGGAGTCAGAACACTGAAGCTTTCTTT. Protein sequence: CASSLAFGRSQNTEAFF.

This chain uses TRBV7-4 with TRBJ2-3; 7 nucleotides line up with TRBD2. The trim removed 3 bases at V and 0 bases at J, leaving 6 bases unmatched. The CDR3 has 16 residues. CDR1 is SGHVT, CDR2 SQSDAQ, per germline. The CDR3, as DNA: TGTGCCAGCAGCTTGGGGGGGACGGATAGCACAGATACGCAGTATTTT. Translating gives CASSLGGTDSTDTQYF. The variable domain in full, with the rest retrieved from reference TRBV7-4 and TRBJ2-3, is GAGVSQSPRYKVAKRGRDVALRCDSISGHVTLYWYRQTLGQGSEVLTYSQSDAQRDKSGRPSGRFSAERPERSVSTLKIQRTEQGDSAVYLCASSLGGTDSTDTQYFGPGTRLTVL.

V is TRBV3-1 (or the pseudogene TRBV3-2) and J is TRBJ2-7; D gene uncertain. CDR1 LGHDT and CDR2 YNNKEL come from the germline V gene (reference sequence). The germline V and J ends were trimmed by 0 bases and 1 base, with 4 bases remaining between them. The CDR3 has 13 amino acids. The CDR3 DNA sequence: TGTGCCAGCAGCCAAGAGGGATCCTACGAGCAGTACTTC. Its protein is CASSQEGSYEQYF.

The chain recombines TRBV9 with TRBJ1-3; tentative D call: TRBD1 (5 bases). The length of the CDR3 is 15 residues. The V gene's germline CDR1 is SGDLS and CDR2 YYNGEE. V was trimmed by 3 bases and J by 0 bases, leaving 10 bases between them. The CDR3 spells CASSAEGNSGNTIYF. In DNA, the CDR3 is TGTGCCAGCAGCGCTGAGGGGAACTCTGGAAACACCATATATTTT.

This chain links TRBV7-2 with TRBJ2-3; the match to TRBD1 covers 7 bases. This CDR3 has 12 residues. Trimming at V came to 0 bases and at J to 11 bases, leaving 2 bases not matched to a gene. CDR1 is SGHTA and CDR2 is FQGNSA in the germline V gene. The CDR3 loop is CASSLASGGQYF. The CDR3 DNA reads as TGTGCCAGCAGCTTAGCTTCAGGGGGGCAGTATTTT.

The CDR3 DNA reads as TGCGCCAGCAGCCAACTTACAGGGAAGACCCAGTACTTC. Its translation: CASSQLTGKTQYF. This chain uses TRBV4-1 with TRBJ2-5, with a weak D call TRBD1 (6 bases). Looked up from germline, CDR1 is MGHRA and CDR2 is YSYEKL. The CDR3 runs 13 residues. Trimming left V 2 bases short and J 6 bases short, with 10 bases between.

The CDR3 protein is CASSPRGTMYEKLFF. CDR3 coding DNA: TGTGCCAGCAGCCCCAGGGGGACTATGTATGAAAAACTGTTTTTT. The chain has TRBV9 and TRBJ1-4; TRBD1 matches 7 bases. The CDR3 is made up of 15 amino acids. The V gene end was trimmed by 4 bases and the J gene end by 6 bases; junction bases not matched to a gene: 9. Germline CDR1 reads SGDLS; CDR2 reads YYNGEE.

The chain recombines TRBV4-3 with TRBJ2-3; a possible D gene is TRBD1 (5 bases). The CDR3 extends over 15 amino acids. Germline CDR1 LGHNA, CDR2 YSLEER. The V end was cut by 3 bases, the J end by 5 bases, with 15 bases between. The chain's CDR3 is CASSQQGRLGDTQYF. DNA of the CDR3: TGCGCCAGCAGCCAGCAGGGCCGGTTGGGAGATACGCAGTATTTT.